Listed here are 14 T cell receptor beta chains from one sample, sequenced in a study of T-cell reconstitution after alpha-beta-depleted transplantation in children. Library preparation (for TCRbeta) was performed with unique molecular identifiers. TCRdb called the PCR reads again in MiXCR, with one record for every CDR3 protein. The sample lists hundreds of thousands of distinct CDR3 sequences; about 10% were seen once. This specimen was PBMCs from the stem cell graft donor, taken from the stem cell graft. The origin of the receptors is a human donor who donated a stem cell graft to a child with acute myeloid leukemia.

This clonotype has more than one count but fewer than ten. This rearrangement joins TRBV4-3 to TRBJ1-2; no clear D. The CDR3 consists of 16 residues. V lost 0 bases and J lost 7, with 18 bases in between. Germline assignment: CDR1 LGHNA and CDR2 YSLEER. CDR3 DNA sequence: TGCGCCAGCAGCCAAGAACTCACTAACGGCGTTGGTGGCTACACCTTC. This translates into CASSQELTNGVGGYTF.

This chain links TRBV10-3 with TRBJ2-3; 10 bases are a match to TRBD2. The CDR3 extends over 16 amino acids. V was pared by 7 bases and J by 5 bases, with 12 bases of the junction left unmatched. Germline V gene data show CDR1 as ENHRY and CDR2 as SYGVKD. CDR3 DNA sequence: TGTGCCATCAACGGACGTCTAGCGGGAGATGGAGATACGCAGTATTTT. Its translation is CAINGRLAGDGDTQYF.

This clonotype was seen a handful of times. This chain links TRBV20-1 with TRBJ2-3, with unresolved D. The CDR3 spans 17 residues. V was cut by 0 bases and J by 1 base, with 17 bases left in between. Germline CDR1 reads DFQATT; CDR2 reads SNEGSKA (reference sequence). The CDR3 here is CSARDTPLSSRTDTQYF. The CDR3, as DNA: TGCAGTGCTAGAGATACCCCCCTAAGTAGCCGCACAGATACGCAGTATTTT.

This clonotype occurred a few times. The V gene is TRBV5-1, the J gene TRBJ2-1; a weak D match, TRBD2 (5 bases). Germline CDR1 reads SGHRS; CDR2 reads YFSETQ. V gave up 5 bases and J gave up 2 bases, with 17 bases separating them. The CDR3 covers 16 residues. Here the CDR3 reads CASSPSQRSPYNEQFF. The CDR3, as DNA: TGCGCCAGCAGTCCCTCCCAGCGGTCACCCTACAATGAGCAGTTCTTC.

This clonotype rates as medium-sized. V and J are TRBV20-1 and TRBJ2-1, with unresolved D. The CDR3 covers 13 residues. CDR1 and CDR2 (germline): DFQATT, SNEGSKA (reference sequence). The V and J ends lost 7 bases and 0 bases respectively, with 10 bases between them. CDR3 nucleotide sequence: TGCAGTGTCCGCGGACCCTCCTACAATGAGCAGTTCTTC. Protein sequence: CSVRGPSYNEQFF.

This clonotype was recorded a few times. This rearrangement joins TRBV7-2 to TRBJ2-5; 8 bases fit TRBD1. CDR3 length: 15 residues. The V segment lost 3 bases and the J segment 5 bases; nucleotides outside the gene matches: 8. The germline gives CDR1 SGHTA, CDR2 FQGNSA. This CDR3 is CASSLTGARWETQYF. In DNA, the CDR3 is TGTGCCAGCAGCTTGACAGGGGCAAGATGGGAGACCCAGTACTTC. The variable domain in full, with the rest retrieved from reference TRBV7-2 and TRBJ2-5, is GAGVSQSPSNKVTEKGKDVELRCDPISGHTALYWYRQSLGQGLEFLIYFQGNSAPDKSGLPSDRFSAERTGGSVSTLTIQRTQQEDSAVYLCASSLTGARWETQYFGPGTRLLVL.

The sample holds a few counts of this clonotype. Here the CDR3 reads CASSYEGVYGYTF. The DNA for the CDR3 is TGCGCCAGCAGCTATGAGGGGGTCTATGGCTACACCTTC. The chain couples TRBV5-1 to TRBJ1-2, with D perhaps TRBD1 (6 bases). CDR1 and CDR2 from the germline V gene are SGHRS and YFSETQ. Trimming removed 3 bases from V and 4 bases from J, with 10 bases in between. The length of the CDR3 is 13 residues.

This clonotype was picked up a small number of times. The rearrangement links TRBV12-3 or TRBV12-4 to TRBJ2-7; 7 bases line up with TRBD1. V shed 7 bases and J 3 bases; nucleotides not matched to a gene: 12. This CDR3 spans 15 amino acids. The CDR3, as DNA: TGTGCCAGCACCCTAAAGACAGGGACAGTCTACGAGCAGTACTTC. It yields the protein CASTLKTGTVYEQYF.

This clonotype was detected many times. The CDR3 loop is CASRLRLGGPYEQYF. The CDR3 coding sequence is TGCGCCAGCAGACTACGGCTCGGAGGGCCATACGAGCAGTACTTC. V usage is TRBV4-1 and J usage is TRBJ2-7; tentative D call: TRBD2 (6 bases). V was cut by 6 bases and J by 4 bases, with 19 bases left in between. The CDR3 consists of 15 residues. CDR1 is MGHRA and CDR2 is YSYEKL in the germline V gene.

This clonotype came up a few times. Here the CDR3 reads CASSYSPRAGYEQYF. In nucleotides, the CDR3 is TGTGCCAGCAGTTACTCCCCGCGGGCGGGCTACGAGCAGTACTTC. V gene TRBV6-5 combines with J gene TRBJ2-7; possibly TRBD2 for D (5 bases). Germline CDR1 MNHEY, CDR2 SVGAGI. There are 15 residues in the CDR3. Between the trimmed V and J ends, which lost 0 bases and 3 bases, there was a span of 12 bases.

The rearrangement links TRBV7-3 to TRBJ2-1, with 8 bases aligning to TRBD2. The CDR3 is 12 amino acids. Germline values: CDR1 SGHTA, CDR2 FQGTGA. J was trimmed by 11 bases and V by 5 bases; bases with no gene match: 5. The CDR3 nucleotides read TGTGCCAGCAGCACCCCTAGCGGGCAGCAGTTCTTC. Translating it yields CASSTPSGQQFF.

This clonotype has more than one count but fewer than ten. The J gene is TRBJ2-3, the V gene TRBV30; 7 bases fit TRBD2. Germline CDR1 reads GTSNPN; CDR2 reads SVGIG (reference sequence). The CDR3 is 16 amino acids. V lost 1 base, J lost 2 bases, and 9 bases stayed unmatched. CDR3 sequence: CAWSAPGGLDTDTQYF. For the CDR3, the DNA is TGTGCCTGGAGTGCCCCGGGGGGATTAGACACAGATACGCAGTATTTT.

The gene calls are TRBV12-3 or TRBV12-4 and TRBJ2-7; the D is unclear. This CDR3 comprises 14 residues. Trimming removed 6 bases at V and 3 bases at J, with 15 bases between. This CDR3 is CASSPRPEVYEQYF. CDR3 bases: TGTGCCAGCAGCCCCCGACCCGAAGTCTACGAGCAGTACTTC.

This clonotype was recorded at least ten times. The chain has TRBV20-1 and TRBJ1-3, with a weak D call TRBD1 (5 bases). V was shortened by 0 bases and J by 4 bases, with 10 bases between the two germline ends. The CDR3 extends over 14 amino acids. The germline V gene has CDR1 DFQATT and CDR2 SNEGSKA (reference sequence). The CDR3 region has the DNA TGCAGTGCTAGAGATCGGGGGGTAGGAAACACCATATATTTT. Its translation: CSARDRGVGNTIYF.